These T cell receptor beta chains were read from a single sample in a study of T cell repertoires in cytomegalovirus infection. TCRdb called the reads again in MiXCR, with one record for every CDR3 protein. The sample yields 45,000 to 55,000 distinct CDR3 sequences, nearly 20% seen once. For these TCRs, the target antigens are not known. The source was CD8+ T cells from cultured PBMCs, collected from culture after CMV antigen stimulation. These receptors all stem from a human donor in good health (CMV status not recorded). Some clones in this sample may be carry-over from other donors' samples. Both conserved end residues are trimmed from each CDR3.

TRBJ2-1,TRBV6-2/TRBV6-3,ASSSWTSGGNEQF
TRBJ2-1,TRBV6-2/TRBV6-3,ASSYQLRITKGGNEQF
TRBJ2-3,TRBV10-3,AISESDSLQADTQY
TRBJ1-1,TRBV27,ASSKGSTEAF
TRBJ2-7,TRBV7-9,ASSPSGKQY
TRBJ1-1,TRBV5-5,ASSLGSLGF
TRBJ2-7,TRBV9,ASSPDAGTGGYEQY
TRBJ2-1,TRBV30,AWSPTSSNNEQF
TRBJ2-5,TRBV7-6,ASSLEQTQETQY
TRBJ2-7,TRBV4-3,ASSQEDRVYEQY
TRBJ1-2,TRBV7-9,ASSPRDRVVEAGDYGYT
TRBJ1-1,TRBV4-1,ASSQEYRGTEAF
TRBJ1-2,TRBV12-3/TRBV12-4,ASSSPGGAGGYT
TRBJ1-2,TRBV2,ASSEAGTNYGYT
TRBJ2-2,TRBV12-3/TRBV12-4,ASSGGLAGIVNTGELF
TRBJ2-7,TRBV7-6,ASSLARRDEQY
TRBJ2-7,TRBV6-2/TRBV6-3,ASSIGTGYEQY
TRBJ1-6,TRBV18,ASSPGTGGNNSPLH
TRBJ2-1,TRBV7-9,ASSDTGGRAYNEQF
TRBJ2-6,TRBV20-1,SARDRGGVGANVLT
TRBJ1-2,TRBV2,ASRDSWTGSPNYGYT
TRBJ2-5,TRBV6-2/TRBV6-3,ASSYLLRETQY
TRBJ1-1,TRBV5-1,ASSLLTRGVYTEAF
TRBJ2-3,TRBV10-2,ATTPTGQDTQY
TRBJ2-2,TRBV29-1,SVELPGQGSTGELF
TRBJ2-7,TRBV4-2,ASSPNSGAPYEQY
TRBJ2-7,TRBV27,ASSLASGAGGEQY